The clone carrying this T cell receptor (beta chain) was counted ten times or more. As yet, its antigen is unknown. The CDR3 length is 15 residues. Germline V lookup: CDR1 MDHEN, CDR2 SYDVKM. V gave up 3 bases and J gave up 7 bases; unmatched junction bases: 4. These data are taken from a study of CD8 T cells in ankylosing spondylitis. General study points: Among TCR beta sequences, a motif of under 10 highly homologous variants appeared characteristic of ankylosing spondylitis blood. Disease-linked clones bore a CD8+ phenotype, appearing relatively rarely in peripheral blood.

The authors made TCR beta libraries by quantitative 5'-RACE with molecular barcodes. TCRdb passed the 5' RACE reads through MiXCR, listing each CDR3 protein once. The repertoire holds about 220,000 distinct CDR3 sequences, with 7% to 8% as singletons. The TCR was taken from a male donor with ankylosing spondylitis. The genes are TRBV28 and TRBJ1-6; 9 nucleotides align to TRBD1. Sample: blood, either unsorted or a sorted T cell fraction (not recorded which). The CDR3 spells CASSFSGQGNSPLHF. The CDR3 DNA reads TGTGCCAGCAGTTTCTCCGGACAGGGGAATTCACCCCTCCACTTT.